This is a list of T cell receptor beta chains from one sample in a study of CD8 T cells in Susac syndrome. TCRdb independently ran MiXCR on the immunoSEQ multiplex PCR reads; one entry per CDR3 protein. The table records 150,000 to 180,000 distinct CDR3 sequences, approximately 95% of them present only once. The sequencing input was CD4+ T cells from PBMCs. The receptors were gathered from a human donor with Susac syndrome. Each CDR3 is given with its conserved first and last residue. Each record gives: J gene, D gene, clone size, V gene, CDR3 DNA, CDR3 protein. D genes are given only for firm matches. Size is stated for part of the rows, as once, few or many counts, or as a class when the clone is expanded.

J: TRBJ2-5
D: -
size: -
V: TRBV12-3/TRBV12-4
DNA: TGTGCCAGCAGCGGTGAGGGGGCGCGGGGGGAGACCCAGTACTTC
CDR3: CASSGEGARGETQYF

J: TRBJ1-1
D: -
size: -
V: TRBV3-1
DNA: TGTGCCAGCAGCCAAGCAACAGGGATGAACACTGAAGCTTTCTTT
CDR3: CASSQATGMNTEAFF

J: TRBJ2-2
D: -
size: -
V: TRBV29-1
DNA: TGCAGCGTTGAAAAGGGACTGACCGGGGAGCTGTTTTTT
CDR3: CSVEKGLTGELFF

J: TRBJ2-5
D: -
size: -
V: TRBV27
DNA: TGTGCCAGCCGGAAGACGCAAGAGACCCAGTACTTC
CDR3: CASRKTQETQYF

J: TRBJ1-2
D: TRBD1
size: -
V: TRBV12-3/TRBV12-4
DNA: TGTGCCAGCAGCCCTGGACAGGGTGCCTATGGCTACACCTTC
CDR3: CASSPGQGAYGYTF

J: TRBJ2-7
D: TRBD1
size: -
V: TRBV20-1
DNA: TGCAGTGCTAGACAGGGGGCTTACGAGCAGTACTTC
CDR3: CSARQGAYEQYF

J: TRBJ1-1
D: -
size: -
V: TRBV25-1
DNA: TGTGCCAGCAGACTACAGGGGAACACTGAAGCTTTCTTT
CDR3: CASRLQGNTEAFF

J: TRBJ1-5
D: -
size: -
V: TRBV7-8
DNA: TGTGCCAGCAGCCGAGGGGTGGGGCATCAGCCCCAGCATTTT
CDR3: CASSRGVGHQPQHF

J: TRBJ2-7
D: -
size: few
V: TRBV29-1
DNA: TGCAGCGTTGTCAGCTCCTACGAGCAGTACTTC
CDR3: CSVVSSYEQYF

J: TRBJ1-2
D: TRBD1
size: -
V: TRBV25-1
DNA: TGTGCCAGCAGAGGGGACAGGGGATTAAGCTATGGCTACACCTTC
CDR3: CASRGDRGLSYGYTF

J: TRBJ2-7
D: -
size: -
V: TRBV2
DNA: TGTGCCAGCAGTGAAGCGCTGGTGACAGTAAATTACTTC
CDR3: CASSEALVTVNYF

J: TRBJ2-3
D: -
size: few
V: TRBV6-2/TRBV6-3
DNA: TGTGCCAGCAGCCCTAGACCAGATACGCAGTATTTT
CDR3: CASSPRPDTQYF

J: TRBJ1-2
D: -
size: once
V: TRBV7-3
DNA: TGTGCCAGCAGCTTAACGGCCGACACCTCCTATGGCTACACCTTC
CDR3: CASSLTADTSYGYTF

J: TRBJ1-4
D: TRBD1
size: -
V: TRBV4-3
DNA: TGCGCCAGCAGCCTTCGGCCCTTGGACAGGGTGGGTCGAACTAATGAAAAACTGTTTTTT
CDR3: CASSLRPLDRVGRTNEKLFF

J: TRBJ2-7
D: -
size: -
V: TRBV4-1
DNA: TGCGCCAGCAGCCGCTCTGAGAACTACGAGCAGTACTTC
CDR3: CASSRSENYEQYF

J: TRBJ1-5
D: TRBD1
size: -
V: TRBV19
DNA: TGTGCCAGTAGTATGCAGGGGGAAGGCAATCAGCCCCAGCATTTT
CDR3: CASSMQGEGNQPQHF

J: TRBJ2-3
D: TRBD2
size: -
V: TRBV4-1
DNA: TGCGCCAGCAGTCGACTAGCGGGGAACCCCACAGATACGCAGTATTTT
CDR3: CASSRLAGNPTDTQYF

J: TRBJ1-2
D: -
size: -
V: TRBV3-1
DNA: TGTGCCAGCTTCTCGTTACGGGCAGGAGGCTACACCTTC
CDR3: CASFSLRAGGYTF

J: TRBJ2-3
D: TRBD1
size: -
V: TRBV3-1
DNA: TGTGCCAGCAGCTTGACAGGGGCCCTTAGCACAGATACGCAGTATTTT
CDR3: CASSLTGALSTDTQYF

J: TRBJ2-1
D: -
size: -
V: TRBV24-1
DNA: TGTGCCACCAGTGAGGGGGGGCGCAATGAGCAGTTCTTC
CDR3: CATSEGGRNEQFF

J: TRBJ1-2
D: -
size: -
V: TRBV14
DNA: TGTGCCAGCAACCAGGGGTTCTGCGGCTACACCTTC
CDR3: CASNQGFCGYTF

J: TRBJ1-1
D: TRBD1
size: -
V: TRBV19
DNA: TGTGCCAGTAGTATTCCTACAGGGGTGGCCACTGAAGCTTTCTTT
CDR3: CASSIPTGVATEAFF

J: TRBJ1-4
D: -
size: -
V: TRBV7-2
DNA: TGTGCCAGCAGCCGGAACCAGAATGAAAAACTGTTTTTT
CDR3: CASSRNQNEKLFF

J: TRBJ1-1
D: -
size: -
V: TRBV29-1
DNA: TGCAGCGCCGGAGGACAATCCACTGAAGCTTTCTTT
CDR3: CSAGGQSTEAFF

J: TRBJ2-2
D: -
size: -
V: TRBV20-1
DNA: TGCAGTGCTAGCTTCCCAGGGTCAGCCCGGGAGCTGTTTTTT
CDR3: CSASFPGSARELFF

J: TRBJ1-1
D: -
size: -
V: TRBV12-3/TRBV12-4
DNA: TGTGCCAGCAGTCTGGGACGGTTGAACACTGAAGCTTTCTTT
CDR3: CASSLGRLNTEAFF

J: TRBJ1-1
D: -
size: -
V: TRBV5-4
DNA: TGTGCCAGCAGCCCAGTCGGTCAGATGAACACTGAAGCTCTCTTT
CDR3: CASSPVGQMNTEALF

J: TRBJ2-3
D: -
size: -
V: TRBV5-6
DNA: TGTGCCAGCAGCCGGGACTCCAGCACAGATACGCAGTATTTT
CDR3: CASSRDSSTDTQYF

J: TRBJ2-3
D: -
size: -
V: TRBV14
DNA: TGTGCCAGCAGCCACCCTCTGGCGGGGGCCGCAGATACGCAGTATTTT
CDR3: CASSHPLAGAADTQYF

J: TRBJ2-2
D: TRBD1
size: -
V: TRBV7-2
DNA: TGTGCCAGCACCCTCTGGGGGACAGGGACCACCGGGGAGCTGTTTTTT
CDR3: CASTLWGTGTTGELFF

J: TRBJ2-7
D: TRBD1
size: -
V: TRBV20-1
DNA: TGCAGTGCCCCTCGGACAGGGGGATTTTACGAGCAGTACTTC
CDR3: CSAPRTGGFYEQYF

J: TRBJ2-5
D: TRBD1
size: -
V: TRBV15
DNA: TGTGCCACCAGCAGAGGGGGGACAGAAGAGACCCAGTACTTC
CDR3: CATSRGGTEETQYF

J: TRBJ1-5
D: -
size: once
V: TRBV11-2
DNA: TGTGCCAGCAGCATGGAGGATCAGCCCCAGCATTTT
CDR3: CASSMEDQPQHF

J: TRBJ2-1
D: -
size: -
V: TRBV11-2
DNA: TGTGCCAGCAGGCTGTGGGGGCGGTTGGATGAGCAGTTCTTC
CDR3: CASRLWGRLDEQFF

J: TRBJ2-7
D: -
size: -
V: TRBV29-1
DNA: TGCAGCGTGGGCCCGGGGGTAGAGACGGGGGAGCAGTACTTC
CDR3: CSVGPGVETGEQYF

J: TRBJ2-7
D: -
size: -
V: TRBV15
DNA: TGTGCCACCAGCAGAGTGGAGGTGTCCTACGAGCAGTACTTC
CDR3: CATSRVEVSYEQYF

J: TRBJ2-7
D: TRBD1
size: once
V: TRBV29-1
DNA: TGCAGCGTTCGACAGGGAAGCTCCTACGAGCAGTACTTC
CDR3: CSVRQGSSYEQYF

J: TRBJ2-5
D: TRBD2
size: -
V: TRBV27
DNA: TGTGCCACGGGCGGGGGGGCCGAGACCCAGTACTTC
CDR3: CATGGGAETQYF

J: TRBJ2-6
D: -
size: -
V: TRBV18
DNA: TGTGCCAGCTCACCAGTTCCCTCTGGGGCCAACGTCCTGACTTTC
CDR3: CASSPVPSGANVLTF